One and the same sample provided the 3 T cell receptor beta chains below, sequenced in a study of monozygotic twins with inflammatory bowel disease. TCRdb re-called the 5' RACE reads and gives one entry per CDR3 protein, without DNA. The sample table sets out 350,000 to 550,000 distinct CDR3 sequences. The sequencing input was blood. The receptors were sampled from a human donor with ulcerative colitis or Crohn's disease, or a healthy co-twin of an affected twin (not recorded which).

The V call is TRBV7-9, the J call TRBJ2-1. The CDR3 has 15 residues. Germline CDR1 is SEHNR and CDR2 is FQNEAQ (reference sequence). CDR3 residues: CASSLSGLSYNEQFF.

The V call is TRBV7-8, the J call TRBJ2-7. Germline CDR1 SGHVS, CDR2 FQNEAQ. The CDR3 has 15 residues. CDR3 in amino acids: CASSSHVIGSYEQYF.

This chain joins TRBV3-1 and TRBJ1-1. This CDR3 is 14 amino acids long. Looked up from germline, CDR1 is LGHDT and CDR2 is YNNKEL (reference sequence). CDR3 region: CASSPFGGRTEAFF.